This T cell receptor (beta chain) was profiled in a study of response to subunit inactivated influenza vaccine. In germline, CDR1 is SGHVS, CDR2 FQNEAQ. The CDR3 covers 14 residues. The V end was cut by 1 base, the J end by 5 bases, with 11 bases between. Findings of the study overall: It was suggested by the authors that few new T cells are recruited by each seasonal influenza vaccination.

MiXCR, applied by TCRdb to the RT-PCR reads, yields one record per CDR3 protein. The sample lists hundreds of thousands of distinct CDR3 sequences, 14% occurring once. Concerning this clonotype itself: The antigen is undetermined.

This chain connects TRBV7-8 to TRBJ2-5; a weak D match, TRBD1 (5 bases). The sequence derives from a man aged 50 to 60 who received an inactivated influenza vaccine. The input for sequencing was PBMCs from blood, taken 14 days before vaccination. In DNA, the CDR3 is TGTGCCAGCAGCTTAGAACCCAGGGCGGAGACCCAGTACTTC. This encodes CASSLEPRAETQYF.